This T cell receptor (beta chain) was observed in a study of CD8 T cells in ankylosing spondylitis. TCRdb redid the calling of the 5' RACE reads with MiXCR, one entry per CDR3 protein. The profile shows some 240,000 distinct CDR3 sequences, over 15% of them singletons. This clonotype has ten or more counts. Its specificity is not known. At one boundary the junction diverges from the germline segment, which might be a read error. Findings and limits, study-wide: Reactive arthritis synovial fluid and blood previously showed some of these motif variants. Disease-associated clones were CD8+ and fairly uncommon in peripheral blood. A motif of 7 or 8 highly homologous TCR beta variants was seen as apparently characteristic of ankylosing spondylitis blood. From matched ankylosing spondylitis synovial fluid, disease-linked clones were reportedly recovered at significantly enriched levels.

Germline loops: CDR1 SSHAT, CDR2 FNYEAQ (reference sequence). The CDR3 sequence is 11 residues long. This TCR was sampled from a male donor with ankylosing spondylitis or in good health (not recorded which). The sequencing input was blood, either unsorted or a sorted T cell fraction (not recorded which). V is TRBV7-7 and J is TRBJ2-1; D unclear. CDR3 residues: CASSSPDEQFF. CDR3 in DNA: TGTGCTAGCAGCTCCCCAGATGAGCAGTTCTTC.